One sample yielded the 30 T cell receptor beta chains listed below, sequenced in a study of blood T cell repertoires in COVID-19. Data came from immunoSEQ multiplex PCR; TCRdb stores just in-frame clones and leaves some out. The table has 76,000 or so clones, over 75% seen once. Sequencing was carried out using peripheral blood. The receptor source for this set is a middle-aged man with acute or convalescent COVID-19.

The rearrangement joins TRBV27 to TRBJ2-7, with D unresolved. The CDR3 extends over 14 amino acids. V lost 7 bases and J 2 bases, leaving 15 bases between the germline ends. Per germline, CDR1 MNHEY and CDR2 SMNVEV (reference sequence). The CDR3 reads CASNTERQPYEQYF. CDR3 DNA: TGTGCCAGCAACACCGAGAGGCAGCCCTACGAGCAGTACTTC.

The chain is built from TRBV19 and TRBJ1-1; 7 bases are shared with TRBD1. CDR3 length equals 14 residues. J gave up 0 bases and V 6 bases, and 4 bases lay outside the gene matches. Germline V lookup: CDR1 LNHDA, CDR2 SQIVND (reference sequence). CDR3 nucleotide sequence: TGTGCCAGTAGACCACAGGGGATGAACACTGAAGCTTTCTTT. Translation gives CASRPQGMNTEAFF.

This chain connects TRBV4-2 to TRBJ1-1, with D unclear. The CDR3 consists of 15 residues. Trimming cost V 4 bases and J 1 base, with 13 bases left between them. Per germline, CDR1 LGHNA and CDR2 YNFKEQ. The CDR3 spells CASSLWQQQNTEAFF. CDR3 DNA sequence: TGTGCCAGCAGCCTGTGGCAACAGCAGAACACTGAAGCTTTCTTT.

CDR3 residues: CASSLRGPERITEAFF. CDR3 coding DNA: TGTGCCAGCAGCTTAAGGGGCCCCGAGAGGATCACTGAAGCTTTCTTT. This chain connects TRBV7-3 to TRBJ1-1, with D maybe TRBD1 (5 bases). V was pared by 1 base and J by 4 bases, with 16 bases between. The germline V gene has CDR1 SGHTA and CDR2 FQGTGA. The CDR3 sequence is 16 residues long.

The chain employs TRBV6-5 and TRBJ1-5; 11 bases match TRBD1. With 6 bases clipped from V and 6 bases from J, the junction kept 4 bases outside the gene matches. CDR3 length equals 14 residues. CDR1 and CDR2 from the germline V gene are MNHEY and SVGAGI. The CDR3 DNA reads TGTGCCAGCAGCAAGGACAGGGGGCCTCAGCCCCAGCATTTT. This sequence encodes CASSKDRGPQPQHF.

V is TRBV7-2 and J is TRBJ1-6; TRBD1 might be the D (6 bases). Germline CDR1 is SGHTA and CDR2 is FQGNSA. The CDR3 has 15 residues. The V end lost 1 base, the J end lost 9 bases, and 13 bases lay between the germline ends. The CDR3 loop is CASSLVGQGISPLHF. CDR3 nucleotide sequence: TGTGCCAGCAGCTTAGTAGGTCAGGGGATTTCACCCCTCCACTTT.

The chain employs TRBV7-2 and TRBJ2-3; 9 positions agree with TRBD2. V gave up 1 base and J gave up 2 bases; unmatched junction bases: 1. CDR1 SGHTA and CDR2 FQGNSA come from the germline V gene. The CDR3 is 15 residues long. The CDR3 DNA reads TGTGCCAGCAGCTTAGTAGCGGGGGTCACAGATACGCAGTATTTT. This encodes CASSLVAGVTDTQYF.

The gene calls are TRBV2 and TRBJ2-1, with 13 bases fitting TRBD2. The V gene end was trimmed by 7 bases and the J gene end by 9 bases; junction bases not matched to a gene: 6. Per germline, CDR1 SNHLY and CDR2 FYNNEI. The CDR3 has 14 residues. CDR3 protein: CASIELAGGSEQFF. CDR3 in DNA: TGTGCCAGCATCGAACTAGCGGGGGGGTCTGAGCAGTTCTTC. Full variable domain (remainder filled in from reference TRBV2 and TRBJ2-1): EPEVTQTPSHQVTQMGQEVILRCVPISNHLYFYWYRQILGQKVEFLVSFYNNEISEKSEIFDDQFSVERPDGSNFTLKIRSTKLEDSAMYFCASIELAGGSEQFFGPGTRLTVL.

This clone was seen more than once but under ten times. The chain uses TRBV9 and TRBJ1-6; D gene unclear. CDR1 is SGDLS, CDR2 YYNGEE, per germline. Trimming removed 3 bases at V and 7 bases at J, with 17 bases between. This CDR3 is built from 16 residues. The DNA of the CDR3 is TGTGCCAGCAGCGCCACGTCGGCGGGGAAGAATTCACCCCTCCACTTT. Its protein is CASSATSAGKNSPLHF.

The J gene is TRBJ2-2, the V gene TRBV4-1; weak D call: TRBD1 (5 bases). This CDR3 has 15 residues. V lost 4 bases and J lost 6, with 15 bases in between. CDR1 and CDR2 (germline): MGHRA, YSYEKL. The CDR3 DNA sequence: TGCGCCAGCAGCCTTACAGGCTCTTTTCCCGGGGAGCTGTTTTTT. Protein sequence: CASSLTGSFPGELFF.

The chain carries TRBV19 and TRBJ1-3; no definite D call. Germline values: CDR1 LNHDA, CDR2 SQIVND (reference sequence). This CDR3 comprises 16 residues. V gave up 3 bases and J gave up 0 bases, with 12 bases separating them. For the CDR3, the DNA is TGTGCCAGTAGTATGCACAAAACCTTCTCTGGAAACACCATATATTTT. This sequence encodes CASSMHKTFSGNTIYF.

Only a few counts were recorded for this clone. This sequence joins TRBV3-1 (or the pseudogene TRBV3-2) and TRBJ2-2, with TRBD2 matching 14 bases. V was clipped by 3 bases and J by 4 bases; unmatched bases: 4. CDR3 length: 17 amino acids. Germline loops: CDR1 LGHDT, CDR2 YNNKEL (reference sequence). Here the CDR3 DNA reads TGTGCCAGCAGCCACGGACTAGCGGGGGGAGGCACCGGGGAGCTGTTTTTT. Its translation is CASSHGLAGGGTGELFF.

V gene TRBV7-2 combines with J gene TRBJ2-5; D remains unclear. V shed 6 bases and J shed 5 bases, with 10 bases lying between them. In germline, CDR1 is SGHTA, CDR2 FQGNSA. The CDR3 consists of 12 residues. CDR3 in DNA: TGTGCCAGCAGTTCATCCCGGGAGACCCAGTACTTC. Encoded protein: CASSSSRETQYF. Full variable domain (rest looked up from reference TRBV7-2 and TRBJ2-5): GAGVSQSPSNKVTEKGKDVELRCDPISGHTALYWYRQSLGQGLEFLIYFQGNSAPDKSGLPSDRFSAERTGGSVSTLTIQRTQQEDSAVYLCASSSSRETQYFGPGTRLLVL.

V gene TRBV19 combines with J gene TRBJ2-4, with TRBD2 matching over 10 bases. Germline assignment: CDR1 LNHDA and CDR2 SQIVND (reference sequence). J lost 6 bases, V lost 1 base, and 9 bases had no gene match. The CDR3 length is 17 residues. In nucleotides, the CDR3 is TGTGCCAGTAGTATAGGACTAGCGGGTCAACACAGAAACATTCAGTACTTC. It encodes CASSIGLAGQHRNIQYF.

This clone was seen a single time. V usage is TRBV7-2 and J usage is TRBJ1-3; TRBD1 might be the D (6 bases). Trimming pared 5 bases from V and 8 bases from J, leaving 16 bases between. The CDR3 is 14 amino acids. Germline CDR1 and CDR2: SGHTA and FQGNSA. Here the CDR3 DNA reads TGTGCCAGCAGCCCGCGCAGGGGAAGGGACACCATATATTTT. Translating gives CASSPRRGRDTIYF.

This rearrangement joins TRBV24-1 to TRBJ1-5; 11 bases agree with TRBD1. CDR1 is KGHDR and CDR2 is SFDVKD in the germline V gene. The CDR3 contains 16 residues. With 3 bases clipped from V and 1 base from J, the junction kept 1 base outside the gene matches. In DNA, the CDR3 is TGTGCCACCAGTGATGGGGACAGGGGGAGCAATCAGCCCCAGCATTTT. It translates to CATSDGDRGSNQPQHF.

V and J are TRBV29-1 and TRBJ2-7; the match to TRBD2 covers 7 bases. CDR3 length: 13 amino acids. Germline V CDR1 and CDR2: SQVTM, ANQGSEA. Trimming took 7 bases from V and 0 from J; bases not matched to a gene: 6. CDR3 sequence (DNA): TGCAGCGCCCAGACTAGCATCTCCTACGAGCAGTACTTC. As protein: CSAQTSISYEQYF.

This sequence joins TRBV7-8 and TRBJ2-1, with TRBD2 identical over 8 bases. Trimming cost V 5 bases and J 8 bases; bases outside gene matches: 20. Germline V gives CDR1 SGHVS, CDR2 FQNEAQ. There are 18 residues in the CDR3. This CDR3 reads CASSLRSLGTRGSDEQFF. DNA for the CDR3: TGTGCCAGCAGCCTCAGGAGCCTCGGGACTAGGGGTTCGGATGAGCAGTTCTTC. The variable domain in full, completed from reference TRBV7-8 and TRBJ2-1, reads GAGVSQSPRYKVAKRGQDVALRCDPISGHVSLFWYQQALGQGPEFLTYFQNEAQLDKSGLPSDRFFAERPEGSVSTLKIQRTQQEDSAVYLCASSLRSLGTRGSDEQFFGPGTRLTVL.

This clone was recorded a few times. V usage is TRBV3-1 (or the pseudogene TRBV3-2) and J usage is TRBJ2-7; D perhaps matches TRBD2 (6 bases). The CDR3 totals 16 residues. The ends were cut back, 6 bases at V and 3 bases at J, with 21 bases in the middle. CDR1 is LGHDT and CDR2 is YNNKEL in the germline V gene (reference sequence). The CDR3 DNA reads TGTGCCAGCAGTCCCGTCCGGGGGTCCGTAGTCTACGAGCAGTACTTC. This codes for CASSPVRGSVVYEQYF.

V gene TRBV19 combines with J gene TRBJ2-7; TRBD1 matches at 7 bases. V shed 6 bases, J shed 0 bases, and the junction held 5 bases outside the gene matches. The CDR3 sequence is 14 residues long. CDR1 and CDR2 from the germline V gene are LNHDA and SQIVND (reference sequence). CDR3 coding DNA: TGTGCCAGTAGAGGGACAGACCGCTCCTACGAGCAGTACTTC. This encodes CASRGTDRSYEQYF.

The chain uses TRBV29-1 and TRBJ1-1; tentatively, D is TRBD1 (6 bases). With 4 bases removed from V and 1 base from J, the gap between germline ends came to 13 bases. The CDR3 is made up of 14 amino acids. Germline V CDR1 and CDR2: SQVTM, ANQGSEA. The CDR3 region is CSVAMGAGNTEAFF. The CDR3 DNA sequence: TGCAGCGTTGCAATGGGGGCCGGGAACACTGAAGCTTTCTTT.

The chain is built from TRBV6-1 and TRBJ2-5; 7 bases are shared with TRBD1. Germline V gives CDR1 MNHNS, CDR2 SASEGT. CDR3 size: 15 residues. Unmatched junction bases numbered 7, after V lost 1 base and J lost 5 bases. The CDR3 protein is CASSEEEGAGETQYF. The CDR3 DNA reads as TGTGCCAGCAGTGAAGAAGAGGGGGCAGGGGAGACCCAGTACTTC.

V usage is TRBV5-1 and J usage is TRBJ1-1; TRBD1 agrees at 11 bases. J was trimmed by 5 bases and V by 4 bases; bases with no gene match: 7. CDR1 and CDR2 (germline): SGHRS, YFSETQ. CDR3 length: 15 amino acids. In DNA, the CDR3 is TGCGCCAGCAGCCTACAGGACAGGGGGCGAACTGAAGCTTTCTTT. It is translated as CASSLQDRGRTEAFF. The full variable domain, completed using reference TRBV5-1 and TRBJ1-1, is KAGVTQTPRYLIKTRGQQVTLSCSPISGHRSVSWYQQTPGQGLQFLFEYFSETQRNKGNFPGRFSGRQFSNSRSEMNVSTLELGDSALYLCASSLQDRGRTEAFFGQGTRLTVV.

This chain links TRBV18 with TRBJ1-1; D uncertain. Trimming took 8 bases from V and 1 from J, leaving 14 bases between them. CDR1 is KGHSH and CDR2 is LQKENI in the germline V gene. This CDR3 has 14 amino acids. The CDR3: CASRRSAGNTEAFF. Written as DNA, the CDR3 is TGTGCCAGCCGCAGGAGCGCGGGGAACACTGAAGCTTTCTTT.

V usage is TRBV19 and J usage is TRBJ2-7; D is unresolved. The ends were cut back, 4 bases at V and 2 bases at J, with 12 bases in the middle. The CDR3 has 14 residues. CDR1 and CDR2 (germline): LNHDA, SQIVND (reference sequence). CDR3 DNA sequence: TGTGCCAGTAGTAAGGTAACAGATACCTACGAGCAGTACTTC. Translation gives CASSKVTDTYEQYF.

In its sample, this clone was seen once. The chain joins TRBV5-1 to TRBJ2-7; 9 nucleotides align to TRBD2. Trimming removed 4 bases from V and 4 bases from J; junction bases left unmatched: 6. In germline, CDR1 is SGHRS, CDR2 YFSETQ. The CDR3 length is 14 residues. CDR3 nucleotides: TGCGCCAGCAGCCCCGGGACTAGCAAATACGAGCAGTACTTC. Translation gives CASSPGTSKYEQYF.

The CDR3 DNA follows: TGTGCCAGCTCATATATCGGGACAGGGAACACCGGGGAGCTGTTTTTT. Its translation is CASSYIGTGNTGELFF. The V and J genes are TRBV18 and TRBJ2-2; 8 positions agree with TRBD1. With V trimmed by 5 bases and J by 1 base, 6 bases remained unmatched. There are 16 residues in the CDR3. CDR1 and CDR2 from the germline V gene are KGHSH and LQKENI.

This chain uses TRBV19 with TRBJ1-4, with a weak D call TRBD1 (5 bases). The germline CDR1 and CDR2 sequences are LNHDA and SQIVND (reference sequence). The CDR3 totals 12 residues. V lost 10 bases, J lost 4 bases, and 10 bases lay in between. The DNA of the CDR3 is TGTGCCACCCGGGGACTTAATGAAAAACTGTTTTTT. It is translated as CATRGLNEKLFF.

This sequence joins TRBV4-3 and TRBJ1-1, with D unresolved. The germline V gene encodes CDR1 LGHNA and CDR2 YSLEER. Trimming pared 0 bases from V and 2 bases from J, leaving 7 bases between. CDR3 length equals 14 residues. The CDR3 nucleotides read TGCGCCAGCAGCCAAGATTTGGGCAACACTGAAGCTTTCTTT. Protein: CASSQDLGNTEAFF.

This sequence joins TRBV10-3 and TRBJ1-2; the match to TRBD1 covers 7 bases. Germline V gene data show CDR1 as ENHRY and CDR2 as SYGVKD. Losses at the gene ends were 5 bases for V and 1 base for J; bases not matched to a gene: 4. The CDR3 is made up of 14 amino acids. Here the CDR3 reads CAISTGEVNYGYTF. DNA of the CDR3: TGTGCCATCAGTACAGGGGAAGTTAACTATGGCTACACCTTC.